The rows below give T cell receptor beta chains drawn from one sample of a study of cytomegalovirus exposure and HLA in healthy donors. The assay was immunoSEQ multiplex PCR, and TCRdb's table has in-frame clones only and misses some. Of around 130,000 clones in the sample, around 79% were seen once. Sample: PBMCs. All receptors come from a woman aged 40-49 years in good health and CMV-seropositive. Both conserved end residues are part of each CDR3. D genes are given only for firm matches. The size entry is marked missing in some rows and otherwise reads once, few, many or a size class.

length	D	J	V	size	CDR3	DNA
15	-	TRBJ2-1	TRBV18	-	CASSPPSAFYNEQFF	TGTGCCAGCTCACCACCTAGCGCGTTTTACAATGAGCAGTTCTTC
11	-	TRBJ1-4	TRBV7-2	once	CASSLARKLFF	TGTGCCAGCAGCTTAGCGCGAAAACTGTTTTTT
15	TRBD2	TRBJ2-1	TRBV30	-	CAWSVGLAGGPARFF	TGTGCCTGGAGTGTGGGACTAGCGGGAGGCCCGGCCCGGTTCTTC
16	TRBD2	TRBJ2-7	TRBV5-6	-	CASRPGGPSGNLQQYF	TGTGCCAGCAGGCCGGGGGGGCCTAGCGGGAACCTCCAGCAGTACTTC
16	-	TRBJ2-2	TRBV5-8	once	CASSLDRGGNTGELFF	TGTGCCAGCAGCTTGGATAGAGGGGGGAACACCGGGGAGCTGTTTTTT
15	-	TRBJ2-7	TRBV4-1	-	CASSQDPNRVYEQYF	TGCGCCAGCAGCCAAGATCCTAACAGGGTTTACGAGCAGTACTTC
18	TRBD1	TRBJ1-6	TRBV5-1	-	CASSSGTGFSSYNSPLHF	TGCGCCAGCAGCTCCGGGACAGGGTTTAGCTCCTATAATTCACCCCTCCACTTT
14	-	TRBJ1-2	TRBV10-3	-	CAISESQVADGYTF	TGTGCCATCAGTGAGTCCCAGGTTGCCGATGGCTACACCTTC
15	TRBD1	TRBJ2-5	TRBV28	-	CASSRTGGDQETQYF	TGTGCCAGCAGTCGGACAGGGGGCGACCAAGAGACCCAGTACTTC
10	-	TRBJ1-2	TRBV28	few	CAIQGHGYTF	TGTGCCATCCAGGGTCACGGCTACACCTTC
16	-	TRBJ1-5	TRBV7-2	once	CASSPSKTGANRAQHF	TGTGCCAGCAGCCCGTCAAAGACAGGCGCCAATCGGGCCCAGCATTTT
16	-	TRBJ1-5	TRBV27	-	CASSSYSTGLNQPQHF	TGTGCCAGCAGTTCCTACTCTACTGGACTCAATCAGCCCCAGCATTTT
17	TRBD2	TRBJ2-3	TRBV18	-	CASSPQASGGGTDTQYF	TGTGCCAGCTCACCACAAGCTAGCGGGGGGGGCACAGATACGCAGTATTTT
15	TRBD1	TRBJ1-6	TRBV18	few	CASSGSGTGESPLHF	TGTGCCAGCTCAGGATCCGGGACAGGGGAATCACCCCTCCACTTT
15	-	TRBJ2-7	TRBV6-5	-	CASSRQVSKGYEQYF	TGTGCCAGCAGTCGACAGGTGTCGAAGGGTTACGAGCAGTACTTC